What follows are 14 T cell receptor beta chains derived from one specimen sequenced in a study of response to subunit inactivated influenza vaccine. TCRdb re-derived calls from the RT-PCR reads in MiXCR, one entry per CDR3 protein. The table has 450,000 to 600,000 distinct CDR3 sequences, approximately 15% seen once. The source was CD4+ T cells sorted from PBMCs, collected less than 30 months after vaccination. The receptors were gathered from a man aged 45 to 75 who received an inactivated influenza vaccine.

This clonotype occurred many times. V is TRBV5-1 and J is TRBJ2-7, with 10 bases identical to TRBD1. CDR1 SGHRS and CDR2 YFSETQ come from the germline V gene. This CDR3 has 16 residues. Germline trimming cut 0 bases from V and 2 bases from J; bases unmatched to any gene: 5. CDR3 protein: CASSLGTGGPAYEQYF. CDR3 DNA: TGCGCCAGCAGCTTGGGGACAGGGGGACCCGCCTACGAGCAGTACTTC.

The genes are TRBV12-3 or TRBV12-4 and TRBJ2-7; D is possibly TRBD1 (6 bases). Trimming removed 3 bases at V and 0 bases at J, with 12 bases between. CDR3 length: 15 amino acids. The DNA of the CDR3 is TGTGCCAGCAGTTTCATGGGGGCCCACTCCTACGAGCAGTACTTC. This encodes CASSFMGAHSYEQYF.

This clonotype has a handful of counts. The germline gene is not matched at one end of the junction; a read error may be the cause. The chain couples TRBV6-5 to TRBJ2-3; TRBD2 matches 7 bases. The CDR3 has 17 residues. Germline V lookup: CDR1 MNHEY, CDR2 SVGAGI. The CDR3 DNA reads TGTGCCATCAGTTCCTCGGGTAGAGGGACTAACACAGATACGCAGTATTTT. Its translation: CAISSSGRGTNTDTQYF.

This clonotype was counted a few times. CDR3 amino acids: CASSSRVLGNYGYTF. For the CDR3, the DNA is TGTGCCAGCAGTTCCAGGGTATTGGGTAACTATGGCTACACCTTC. The chain links TRBV6-5 to TRBJ1-2, with a tentative D call TRBD1 (5 bases). The V gene lost 4 bases and the J gene lost 1 base, with 13 bases spanning the gap. The CDR3 runs 15 residues. Germline-derived CDR1 and CDR2 are MNHEY and SVGAGI.

Only a few counts were recorded for this clonotype. The genes are TRBV28 and TRBJ2-7, with 9 nucleotides matching TRBD2. Germline CDR1 reads MDHEN; CDR2 reads SYDVKM. V shed 5 bases, J shed 5 bases, and the junction held 7 bases outside the gene matches. The CDR3 sequence is 14 residues long. The CDR3 protein is CASSISGSLNEQYF. The CDR3 DNA sequence: TGTGCCAGCAGTATTAGCGGGAGCCTAAACGAGCAGTACTTC.

This clonotype was counted a few times. An end of the junction differs from the germline gene, which may be a read error. V is TRBV7-8 and J is TRBJ1-3, with unresolved D. The CDR3 extends over 12 amino acids. The germline gives CDR1 SGHVS, CDR2 FQNEAQ. For the CDR3, the DNA is TGTGCCAGCAGTCTCGCGGGAAGCACCATATATTTT. This gives the protein CASSLAGSTIYF. Looking up the rest from reference TRBV7-8 and TRBJ1-3 gives the full variable domain: GAGVSQSPRYKVAKRGQDVALRCDPISGHVSLFWYQQALGQGPEFLTYFQNEAQLDKSGLPSDRFFAERPEGSVSTLKIQRTQQEDSAVYLCASSLAGSTIYFGEGSWLTVV.

The sample holds a few counts of this clonotype. The chain is built from TRBV4-2 and TRBJ2-6; D unresolved. Trimming took off 3 bases at V and 0 bases at J, with 15 bases between the two ends. The germline gives CDR1 LGHNA, CDR2 YNFKEQ. CDR3 length equals 18 residues. The CDR3 bases are TGTGCCAGCAGCCAGGAAGCCGGACGGAGCTCTGGGGCCAACGTCCTGACTTTC. Amino acids: CASSQEAGRSSGANVLTF.

The chain couples TRBV5-1 to TRBJ1-4, with D tentatively TRBD1 (5 bases). Germline assignment: CDR1 SGHRS and CDR2 YFSETQ. The length of the CDR3 is 14 residues. The germline V and J ends were trimmed by 0 bases and 8 bases, with 11 bases remaining between them. The CDR3 is CASSLDYGGEKLFF. DNA of the CDR3: TGCGCCAGCAGCTTGGATTACGGGGGAGAAAAACTGTTTTTT.

The table lists this clonotype with a few counts. This rearrangement joins TRBV2 to TRBJ2-1; D is uncertain. V lost 4 bases to trimming and J lost 10 bases, with 5 bases between them. The CDR3 has 10 amino acids. CDR1 is SNHLY and CDR2 is FYNNEI in the germline V gene. CDR3 sequence reads: CASSVVEQFF. CDR3 bases: TGTGCCAGCAGTGTTGTGGAGCAGTTCTTC.

The V gene is TRBV6-5, the J gene TRBJ1-2; TRBD1 matches 7 bases. Germline values: CDR1 MNHEY, CDR2 SVGAGI. J was trimmed by 3 bases and V by 2 bases; bases with no gene match: 6. This CDR3 comprises 15 residues. CDR3 sequence reads: CASSYNRQGYYGYTF. The CDR3 bases are TGTGCCAGCAGTTACAACCGACAGGGTTACTATGGCTACACCTTC.

The chain couples TRBV20-1 to TRBJ1-4; D unresolved. The germline V gene encodes CDR1 DFQATT and CDR2 SNEGSKA (reference sequence). The CDR3 is 11 amino acids. V was cut by 7 bases and J by 6 bases, with 9 bases left in between. CDR3 DNA: TGCAGTGTTGGACGAGATGAAAAACTGTTTTTT. It translates to CSVGRDEKLFF.

This clonotype was seen a few times. The chain links TRBV12-3 or TRBV12-4 to TRBJ1-2; no clear D. The CDR3 runs to 11 residues. Trimming took off 6 bases at V and 2 bases at J, with 4 bases between the two ends. CDR3 in amino acids: CASSRNYGYTF. The CDR3 DNA reads as TGTGCCAGCAGCCGGAACTATGGCTACACCTTC.

V usage is TRBV7-8 and J usage is TRBJ1-1; possibly TRBD1 for D (5 bases). The CDR3 is made up of 18 amino acids. The V end lost 7 bases, the J end lost 0 bases, and 24 bases lay between the germline ends. Germline lookup yields CDR1 SGHVS and CDR2 FQNEAQ. The CDR3 sequence is CASNPIQVREIMNTEAFF. CDR3 DNA: TGTGCCAGCAACCCTATACAGGTACGAGAAATCATGAACACTGAAGCTTTCTTT.

In this sample, this clonotype turned up a few times. The J gene is TRBJ1-5, the V gene TRBV20-1, with TRBD1 identical over 8 bases. V trimming: 2 bases; J trimming: 2 bases; junction bases outside the gene matches: 5. There are 15 residues in the CDR3. The germline V gene has CDR1 DFQATT and CDR2 SNEGSKA (reference sequence). The CDR3 region has the DNA TGCAGTGCTAGACTGACAGGGGAACGCAATCAGCCCCAGCATTTT. It specifies CSARLTGERNQPQHF.